A single count supports the clone carrying this T cell receptor (beta chain). This specimen belongs to a study of shared T cell receptors in the human thymus. Trimming pared 0 bases from V and 8 bases from J, leaving 11 bases between. The CDR3 has 14 amino acids. The germline CDR1 and CDR2 sequences are SGHDT and YYEEEE. Generated by immunoSEQ multiplex PCR, the TCRdb table keeps only in-frame clones and is missing some. Of 650,000 to 950,000 clones in the sample, roughly 85% were seen once. This same sample was also taken into another study, of human thymus T cells. That report adds: Resections obtained during corrective heart surgery supplied the thymus tissue.

The receptor comes from a girl under three years old with a congenital heart defect. The source material was thymocytes. The chain has TRBV5-6 and TRBJ1-4, with a tentative D call TRBD1 (6 bases). The CDR3 sequence is CASSLARGGEKLFF. CDR3 coding DNA: TGTGCCAGCAGCTTGGCCAGGGGAGGGGAAAAACTGTTTTTT.